These T cell receptor beta chains were read from a single sample in a study of shared clonotypes between healthy human individuals. The protocol was immunoSEQ multiplex PCR, while the TCRdb copy is restricted to in-frame clones and leaves out a portion. The table has approximately 1,500,000 clones, 98% seen once. The sequencing input was naive CD4+ T cells sorted from blood. These receptors came from a man in his thirties or forties in good health. Each CDR3 is given with its conserved first and last residue. Each record gives: V gene, clone size, CDR3 protein. Only some rows state a clone size, as once, few, many or a class for expanded clones.

>TRBV7-9|-
CASSWDRRRLPNTEAFF
>TRBV19|once
CASTAGGSYEQYF
>TRBV2|-
CASRRQIDTEAFF
>TRBV9|-
CASSPSGTNYEQYF
>TRBV5-5|-
CASSLAGGSDTQYF
>TRBV29-1|-
CSVEDRGQGLFETQYF
>TRBV19|-
CASSISASGTSGRWDEQYF
>TRBV5-1|-
CASSSPLGTPSYEQYF
>TRBV28|-
CASSSARGRTEAFF
>TRBV10-3|-
CAARQGGDQPQHF
>TRBV5-4|-
CASSLPDGRETQYF
>TRBV27|-
CASSSPSGRAGGDTQYF
>TRBV2|once
CASSEAQRGLAHSRASSRYEQYF
>TRBV7-2|-
CASSLLLAGAGQYF
>TRBV9|-
CASSVAVRGNEQYF
>TRBV5-1|-
CASRTGETPGEFF
>TRBV18|-
CASPSLRWCSYEQYF
>TRBV5-5|-
CASSPRQYSYNEQFF
>TRBV5-4|-
CASSRGQHSGYTF
>TRBV5-1|-
CASSYLGVDGETQYF
>TRBV5-8|-
CASSPWGAGAEAFF
>TRBV11-3|-
CASSSKGLAGNEQYF
>TRBV28|-
CASSHDRGSYNEQFF
>TRBV5-1|-
CASSRTSGRVGETQYF
>TRBV19|-
CASRADSVYSNQPQHF
>TRBV7-9|-
CASSLGKQGGEQYF
>TRBV5-8|-
CASSPSGGYGYTF
>TRBV7-2|once
CASSLVFSGGISYEQYF
>TRBV7-8|-
CASSSTTGRLGEQYF
>TRBV7-9|-
CASTLGLFTDTQYF
>TRBV18|once
CASSPGAGASYEQYF